The sequence of this T cell receptor (beta chain) was determined in a study of OX40 agonist ivuxolimab in advanced cancers. Concerning the study at large: The costimulatory receptor OX40 (CD134) was targeted by ivuxolimab, a fully human IgG2 agonistic monoclonal antibody. Intravenous ivuxolimab was administered to patients every 2 weeks at six dose levels: 0.01, 0.1, 0.3, 1.5, 3 and 10 mg/kg. Of the 50 or so patients in dose escalation, 19 had hepatocellular carcinoma, some 15 had melanoma, 9 had renal cell carcinoma and 9 had head and neck cancer. A male proportion of roughly 85% and a mean age of 60 years, ranging from 23 to 79, were recorded for the dose-escalation cohort. Prior anti-PD-1, anti-PD-L1 or anti-CTLA-4 therapy was permitted, and checkpoint inhibitors had been received by under 50% of dose-escalation patients. Partial responses were achieved by three dose-escalation patients, of whom one had hepatocellular carcinoma and two had cutaneous melanoma. Peripheral TCRbeta sequencing was intended to test whether TCR sequence diversity was altered and clonal T-cell expansion was caused by ivuxolimab. The paper describes the monotherapy dose-escalation part (N ≈ 50 patients) of the phase I trial of ivuxolimab. Paper-wide results and their limitations: The antigen specificity of the peripheral T cells that underwent clonal expansion was not determined. Low levels of normalized T-cell clonal expansion were also seen in some patients who did not respond. After ivuxolimab, more expanded clones were found on average in CD8+ T cells than in CD4+ T cells. At doses of 0.1 to 3.0 mg/kg, clonal expansion of both CD4+ and CD8+ blood T cells was observed from baseline to week 6. Partial responders in the 0.1-3.0 mg/kg groups had among the lowest normalized peripheral clonal expansion, especially among CD8+ T cells.

Regarding this clone: The specificity of this receptor is unknown. No much larger clone is present one base from it, and per-base qualities are unavailable.

Genomic DNA was isolated from the sorted cells so that the TCRbeta CDR3 region could be sequenced. The immunoSEQ Assay was used to sequence the TCRbeta CDR3 regions. This immuneACCESS table, as held by TCRdb, lists in-frame sequences with V and J called but not all clones. Of the missing ones, under half trace to an unresolved V gene in checked studies; the others have no known cause. This sample is represented by about 67,000 clones; around 80% of them were singletons. The biggest ten clones account for approximately 8% of the sample. CDR1 SGDLS and CDR2 YYNGEE are derived from the germline V gene. The CDR3 starts with the cysteine, ends with the phenylalanine, and has 16 residues. Here the CDR3 DNA is all that survives: 48 bases in frame from base 1. Between the V and J ends, shortened by 4 bases and 3 bases respectively, the junction contains 16 bases. The trial excluded patients who had a history of autoimmune disease or who were on systemic immunosuppression. Peripheral blood for TCR sequencing was drawn from every dose cohort at baseline, at cycle 4 day 1 and at cycle 7 day 1. The samples were taken from a phase I, first-in-human, multicenter, open-label dose-escalation trial of ivuxolimab. Adults with locally advanced or metastatic melanoma, renal cell carcinoma, hepatocellular carcinoma or head and neck squamous cell carcinoma were enrolled in the trial. Before TCR sequencing, CD4+ and CD8+ T cells were separately sorted from peripheral blood.

The chain is assembled from TRBV9 and TRBJ2-2, with a weak D call of TRBD2 (6 bases match). Sequenced material: CD4+ or CD8+ T cells sorted from blood, taken in a trial of the OX40 agonist ivuxolimab. The clonotype comes from an adult with an advanced solid tumor such as melanoma, head and neck, liver or kidney cancer. The CDR3 reads as follows: CASSSQGSGYTGELFF. The DNA sequence follows: TGTGCCAGCAGCTCCCAAGGTAGCGGATACACCGGGGAGCTGTTTTTT.